This T cell receptor (beta chain) was profiled in a study of blood T cell repertoires in COVID-19. Assay used: immunoSEQ multiplex PCR; TCRdb lists only in-frame clones, some missing. Here the sample spans around 110,000 clones, just over 90% being singletons. This CDR3 region has 18 residues. CDR1 is SGHVS and CDR2 is FQNEAQ in the germline V gene. With 4 bases removed from V and 0 bases from J, the gap between germline ends came to 16 bases. Sequencing was done on a sample of peripheral blood. The J gene is TRBJ2-6, the V gene TRBV7-8; D not certain. This receptor was obtained from a human donor with active COVID-19. The donor label of this sample is uncertain. CDR3 DNA sequence: TGTGCCAGCAGCTCCCAGTCAAAGTTCTCCTCTGGGGCCAACGTCCTGACTTTC. It translates to CASSSQSKFSSGANVLTF.